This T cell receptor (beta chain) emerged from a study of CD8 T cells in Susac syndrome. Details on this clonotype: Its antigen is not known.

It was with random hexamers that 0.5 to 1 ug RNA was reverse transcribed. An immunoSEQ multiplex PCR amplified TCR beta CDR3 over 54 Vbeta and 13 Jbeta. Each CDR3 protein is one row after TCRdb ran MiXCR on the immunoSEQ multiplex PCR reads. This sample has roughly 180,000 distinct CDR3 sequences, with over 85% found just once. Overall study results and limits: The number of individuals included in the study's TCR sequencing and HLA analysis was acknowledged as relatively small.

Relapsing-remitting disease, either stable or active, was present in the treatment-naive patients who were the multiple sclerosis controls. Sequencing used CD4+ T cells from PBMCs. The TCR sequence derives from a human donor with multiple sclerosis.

This CDR3 reads CASSSKSGVSYNEQFF. The CDR3 nucleotides read TGTGCCAGCAGTTCAAAATCAGGGGTCTCCTACAATGAGCAGTTCTTC. This sequence joins TRBV28 and TRBJ2-1; tentatively, D is TRBD1 (6 bases). The CDR3 loop spans 16 amino acids. The V gene's germline CDR1 is MDHEN and CDR2 SYDVKM. V lost 4 bases and J lost 0, with 13 bases in between.